The 14 T cell receptor beta chains below all came from one sample that was sequenced in a study of siplizumab effects on memory and regulatory T cells (dated by TCRdb to about 2019). Libraries were constructed by the immunoSEQ multiplex PCR assay. The table was pulled from immuneACCESS by TCRdb, which kept in-frame rearrangements only. Such tables lose some clones; where checked, under half of the loss comes from unresolved V genes, and the rest has no known cause. A total of 95,000 to 130,000 clones appear in this sample, around 94% of them only once. The ten biggest clones cover under 2% of the sample. Material for sequencing was non-Treg CD4+ T cells sorted from blood. Sample cell subset or site, as interpreted from the label and publication: FACS-sorted unstimulated CD4+ non-regulatory T cells. The receptor source for this set is a human donor in good health.

The chain recombines TRBV18 with TRBJ2-5; no definite D call. Germline V CDR1 and CDR2: KGHSH, LQKENI. Trimming took off 3 bases at V and 2 bases at J, with 7 bases between the two ends. The CDR3 is 13 residues long. DNA for the CDR3: TGTGCCAGCTCACCTGGCCGGCAAGAGACCCAGTACTTC. Residues: CASSPGRQETQYF.

The chain recombines TRBV11-2 with TRBJ2-7; D gene uncertain. Germline V gives CDR1 SGHAT, CDR2 FQNNGV. V was trimmed by 0 bases and J by 5 bases, leaving 14 bases between them. CDR3 size: 15 residues. CDR3 protein: CASSLDGRSLDEQYF. The CDR3 DNA is TGTGCCAGCAGCTTAGATGGGCGGTCCCTCGACGAGCAGTACTTC.

V is TRBV5-4 and J is TRBJ2-1, with 12 bases that match TRBD2. This CDR3 is 16 amino acids long. Germline CDR1 and CDR2: SGHNT and YYREEE (reference sequence). Trimming removed 4 bases from V and 6 bases from J; junction bases left unmatched: 8. The CDR3 spells CASSPTLAGGLNEQFF. The DNA for the CDR3 is TGTGCCAGCAGCCCCACACTAGCGGGGGGCCTCAATGAGCAGTTCTTC.

The chain recombines TRBV6-1 with TRBJ2-7, with a weak D call TRBD1 (6 bases). The germline gives CDR1 MNHNS, CDR2 SASEGT. Trimming took 6 bases from V and 2 from J, leaving 17 bases between them. The CDR3 sequence is 15 residues long. The chain's CDR3 is CASSRGQTFPYEQYF. The CDR3 nucleotides are TGTGCCAGCAGCCGTGGACAGACCTTTCCCTACGAGCAGTACTTC.

The chain links TRBV6-6 to TRBJ2-7, with D uncertain. The germline V and J ends were trimmed by 6 bases and 0 bases, with 6 bases remaining between them. Germline CDR1 and CDR2: MNHNY and SVGAGI (reference sequence). This CDR3 is built from 12 residues. The CDR3 DNA reads TGTGCCAGCAGCCTAAGCTCCTACGAGCAGTACTTC. Translated, it gives CASSLSSYEQYF.

The CDR3 DNA sequence: TGTGCCAGCAGCTTGCTACCCAGGGGGCTCTACGAGCAGTACTTC. It specifies CASSLLPRGLYEQYF. J is TRBJ2-7 and V is TRBV5-5; 8 nucleotides agree with TRBD1. Germline assignment: CDR1 SGHKS and CDR2 YYEKEE (reference sequence). Trimming took 1 base from V and 3 from J; bases not matched to a gene: 6. This CDR3 comprises 15 residues. The full variable domain, in which reference TRBV5-5 and TRBJ2-7 provide the parts outside the CDR3, is DAGVTQSPTHLIKTRGQQVTLRCSPISGHKSVSWYQQVLGQGPQFIFQYYEKEERGRGNFPDRFSARQFPNYSSELNVNALLLGDSALYLCASSLLPRGLYEQYFGPGTRLTVT.

The rearrangement uses TRBV7-2 and TRBJ1-5, with D unresolved. Trimming removed 1 base from V and 5 bases from J, with 12 bases in between. Germline CDR1 is SGHTA and CDR2 is FQGNSA. The CDR3 has 15 amino acids. DNA for the CDR3: TGTGCCAGCAGCTTAGATAGTCAGGCTTATCAGCCCCAGCATTTT. This translates into CASSLDSQAYQPQHF.

The CDR3 loop reads CASSPLIAGGKETQYF. The DNA for the CDR3 is TGCGCCAGCAGCCCCCTGATAGCGGGAGGGAAAGAGACCCAGTACTTC. The chain has TRBV4-1 and TRBJ2-5; 11 bases map to TRBD2. The CDR3 has 16 residues. The germline V gene has CDR1 MGHRA and CDR2 YSYEKL. V lost 4 bases and J lost 3; bases outside the gene matches: 7.

The chain combines TRBV28 with TRBJ2-7; TRBD1 agrees at 8 bases. Germline V gene sequence: CDR1 MDHEN, CDR2 SYDVKM. The V and J ends lost 2 bases and 3 bases, in that order; junction bases with no gene match: 6. This CDR3 is 15 amino acids long. This CDR3 reads CASSLPGQGRYEQYF. The CDR3 DNA sequence: TGTGCCAGCAGTTTACCCGGACAGGGTCGCTACGAGCAGTACTTC.

The chain has TRBV7-9 and TRBJ1-4, with 8 bases identical to TRBD1. The CDR3 consists of 15 residues. Germline CDR1 and CDR2: SEHNR and FQNEAQ (reference sequence). The V gene end was trimmed by 5 bases and the J gene end by 2 bases; junction bases not matched to a gene: 4. The CDR3 region has the DNA TGTGCCAGCAGCCCGGACAGGGTTACTAATGAAAAACTGTTTTTT. Translated, it gives CASSPDRVTNEKLFF.

The genes are TRBV29-1 and TRBJ1-1; no reliable D call. The CDR3 is 12 residues long. V lost 1 base to trimming and J lost 1 base, with 4 bases between them. Per germline, CDR1 SQVTM and CDR2 ANQGSEA. CDR3 sequence reads: CSVEAGNTEAFF. For the CDR3, the DNA is TGCAGCGTTGAAGCGGGGAACACTGAAGCTTTCTTT.

The chain employs TRBV10-3 and TRBJ1-2; D uncertain. Germline CDR1 ENHRY, CDR2 SYGVKD. V was shortened by 3 bases and J by 8 bases, with 13 bases between the two germline ends. The CDR3 runs to 13 residues. The CDR3, as DNA: TGTGCCATCAGTGAAAACTCGGTGAGGGGCTACACCTTC. This translates into CAISENSVRGYTF.

This clone was found once. The sample has other DNA sequences that encode this CDR3 too. The chain has TRBV9 and TRBJ2-2, with D tentatively TRBD1 (6 bases). V lost 0 bases, J lost 1 base, and 7 bases lay in between. Germline V gene data show CDR1 as SGDLS and CDR2 as YYNGEE. The CDR3 covers 15 residues. In DNA, the CDR3 is TGTGCCAGCAGCGTAGGAGGGGGGAACACCGGGGAGCTGTTTTTT. This sequence encodes CASSVGGGNTGELFF.

The chain links TRBV5-4 to TRBJ1-4; D perhaps matches TRBD1 (5 bases). The CDR3 loop spans 15 amino acids. Germline CDR1 reads SGHNT; CDR2 reads YYREEE (reference sequence). Trimming left V 4 bases short and J 0 bases short, with 10 bases between. CDR3 residues: CASSGQGPTNEKLFF. CDR3 nucleotides: TGTGCCAGCAGCGGGCAGGGTCCAACTAATGAAAAACTGTTTTTT.